This T cell receptor (beta chain) was captured by sequencing in a study of graft-versus-host responses after intestinal transplantation. Remarks on this clone: The target antigen is unknown.

Assay used: immunoSEQ multiplex PCR; TCRdb lists only in-frame clones, some missing. The table lists 50,000 to 75,000 clones, over 90% of them singletons. Germline loops: CDR1 SGHTS, CDR2 YDEGEE. V dropped 2 bases and J dropped 2; count of bases not matched to a gene: 5. The CDR3 spans 15 residues. The rearrangement uses TRBV5-8 and TRBJ2-7; 9 nucleotides match TRBD2. The specimen was unstimulated CD8+ T cells sorted from spleen or lymph node cells, collected before transplant. This sequence was found in a human donor who was the organ donor for an intestinal transplant. CDR3: CASSFGLASPYEQYF. For the CDR3, the DNA is TGTGCCAGCAGCTTCGGACTAGCGAGTCCCTACGAGCAGTACTTC.